The entry below gives a single TCR beta chain sequence along with its context. Its cognate antigen has yet to be identified. Base quality data are lacking; no much larger clone is found one base away. The sample comes from a study of blood T cell repertoires in COVID-19 (dated by TCRdb to the early 2020s). At the level of the whole study: Collaborator samples came from the United States, Italy and Spain and covered acute and convalescent phases of COVID-19. Samples came from the ongoing ImmuneRACE study (first 160 participants) plus 1,254 subjects from 6 global collaborators. A freely available public database, intended as a resource for researchers studying the immune response to SARS-CoV-2, is where the repertoires were released. Where available, HLA class I and class II types were obtained from metadata supplied by the sample provider rather than from assay-based typing. The material from the prospective study consisted of cDNA or gDNA derived from T cells, B-cell-depleted T cells, or PBMCs. A de-identified subject ID, COVID-19 status, age in years and sex were almost always included in the sample metadata. Deeply sampled blood TCRbeta repertoires from subjects exposed to, actively infected with, or recovered from COVID-19 were included in the dataset.

Collaborating institutions collected whole blood in K2EDTA tubes following their own protocols. For TCRbeta analysis, collaborators shipped samples in one of three forms: frozen whole blood, isolated PBMCs, or DNA extracted from either of those sample types. From the germline V gene, CDR1 is SGHRS and CDR2 is YFSETQ. Taken from cysteine to phenylalanine, the CDR3 has 18 residues. Only CDR3 DNA remains: 54 bases, in frame from the first base. Trimming leaves V shorter by 4 bases and J shorter by 4 bases, with the junction holding 13 bases beyond the gene matches. What the authors observed across the whole study: Clinical and demographic metadata were provided uncurated, with the amount varying by source and participant.

The immunoSEQ Assay, a bias-controlled multiplex PCR, was used to amplify TCRbeta CDR3 regions from genomic DNA. Regarding the original processing steps: Nucleated cell counts per sample were estimated from amplification of reference gene primers within the assay. To quantify the absolute abundance of each unique TCRbeta CDR3 rearrangement, sequence reads were collapsed and filtered. For each sample, productive Simpson clonality was calculated as the square root of Simpson's diversity index across productive rearrangements. Drawn from immuneACCESS, this table holds only the in-frame rearrangements with V and J called that TCRdb kept. Clones are partly lost; checked studies trace under half to an unresolved V gene and leave the rest unexplained. V, J and clone size derive from that table, while D and trimming were established from the DNA sequence. The sample table lists some 29,000 clones, roughly 76% of them with a count of one. The ten largest clones take up less than 50% of the sample.

This clonotype was sampled from a man in his 70s with acute or convalescent COVID-19. The chain uses TRBV5-1 and TRBJ1-6; 8 bases in the middle match TRBD1. The sequencing input was peripheral blood. The DNA sequence is TGCGCCAGCAGCGCGATACTCCGGGACAGGAATTATAATTCACCCCTCCACTTT. Its coded protein is CASSAILRDRNYNSPLHF. The variable domain in full, with residues beyond the CDR3 obtained from the reference TRBV5-1 and TRBJ1-6 genes, is KAGVTQTPRYLIKTRGQQVTLSCSPISGHRSVSWYQQTPGQGLQFLFEYFSETQRNKGNFPGRFSGRQFSNSRSEMNVSTLELGDSALYLCASSAILRDRNYNSPLHFGNGTRLTVT.